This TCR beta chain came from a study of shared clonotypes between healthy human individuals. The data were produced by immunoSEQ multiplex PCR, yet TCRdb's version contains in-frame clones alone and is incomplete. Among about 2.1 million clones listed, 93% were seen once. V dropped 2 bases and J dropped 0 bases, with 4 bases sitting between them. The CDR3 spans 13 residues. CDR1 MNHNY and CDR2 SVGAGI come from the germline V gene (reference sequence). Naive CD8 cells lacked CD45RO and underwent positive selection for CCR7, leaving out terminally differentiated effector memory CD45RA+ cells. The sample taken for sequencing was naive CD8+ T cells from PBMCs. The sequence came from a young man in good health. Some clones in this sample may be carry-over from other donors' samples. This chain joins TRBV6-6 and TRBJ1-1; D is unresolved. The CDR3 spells CASSYQVNTEAFF. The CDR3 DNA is TGTGCCAGCAGTTACCAAGTGAACACTGAAGCTTTCTTT.